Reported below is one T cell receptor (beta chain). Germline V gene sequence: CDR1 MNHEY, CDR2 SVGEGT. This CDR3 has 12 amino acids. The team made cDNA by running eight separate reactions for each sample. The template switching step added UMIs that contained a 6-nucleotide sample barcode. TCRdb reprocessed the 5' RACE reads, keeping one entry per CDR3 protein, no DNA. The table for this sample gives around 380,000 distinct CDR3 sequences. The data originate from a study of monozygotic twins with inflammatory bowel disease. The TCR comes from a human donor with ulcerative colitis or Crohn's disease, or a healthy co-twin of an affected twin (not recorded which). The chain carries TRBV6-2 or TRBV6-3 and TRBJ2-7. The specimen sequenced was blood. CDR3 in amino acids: CASSVGFYEQYF.